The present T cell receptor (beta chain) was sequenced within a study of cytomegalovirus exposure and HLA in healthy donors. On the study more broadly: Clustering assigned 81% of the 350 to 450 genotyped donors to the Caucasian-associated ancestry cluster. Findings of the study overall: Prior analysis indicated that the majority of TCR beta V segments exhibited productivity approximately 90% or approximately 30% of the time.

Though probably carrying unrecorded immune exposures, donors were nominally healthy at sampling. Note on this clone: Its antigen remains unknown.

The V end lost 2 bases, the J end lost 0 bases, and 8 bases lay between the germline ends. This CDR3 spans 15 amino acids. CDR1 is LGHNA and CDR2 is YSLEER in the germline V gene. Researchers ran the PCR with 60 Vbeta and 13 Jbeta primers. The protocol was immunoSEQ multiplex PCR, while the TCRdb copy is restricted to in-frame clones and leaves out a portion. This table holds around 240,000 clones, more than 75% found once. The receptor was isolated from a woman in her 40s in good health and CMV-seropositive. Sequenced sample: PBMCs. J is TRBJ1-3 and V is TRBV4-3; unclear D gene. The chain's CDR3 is CASSQSRGSGNTIYF. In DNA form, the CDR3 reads TGCGCCAGCAGCCAATCCAGAGGCTCTGGAAACACCATATATTTT.